Listed below are T cell receptor beta chains from one sample, sequenced in a study of OX40 agonist ivuxolimab in advanced cancers. Only in-frame clones appear in the TCRdb table, and some are missing; sequencing was by immunoSEQ multiplex PCR. There are some 17,000 clones in the sample; roughly 89% occur only once, and around 64% lies in the top ten. The sequencing here drew on CD4+ or CD8+ T cells sorted from blood, taken in a trial of the OX40 agonist ivuxolimab. These receptors all stem from an adult with an advanced solid tumor such as melanoma, head and neck, liver or kidney cancer. CDR3s include the opening cysteine and the closing phenylalanine or tryptophan. D genes are given only for firm matches. Size is omitted from some rows. Given values are once, few, many or a class for expanded clones.

j_gene: TRBJ1-2
abundance: NA
v_gene: TRBV27
d_gene: NA
CDR3nt: TGTGCCAGCAGTCTCCGGGAGGGACTATACTATGGCTACACCTTC
CDR3aa: CASSLREGLYYGYTF

j_gene: TRBJ2-7
abundance: NA
v_gene: TRBV30
d_gene: NA
CDR3nt: TGTGCCTGGACACGGGGGATATACGAGCAGTACTTC
CDR3aa: CAWTRGIYEQYF

j_gene: TRBJ1-1
abundance: NA
v_gene: TRBV6-5
d_gene: NA
CDR3nt: TGTGCCAGCTCCCCAGAGCTGAACACTGAAGCTTTCTTT
CDR3aa: CASSPELNTEAFF

j_gene: TRBJ2-1
abundance: NA
v_gene: TRBV29-1
d_gene: TRBD2
CDR3nt: TGCAGCGTACCGGGACTAGTGGGTAATGAGCAGTTCTTC
CDR3aa: CSVPGLVGNEQFF

j_gene: TRBJ2-7
abundance: NA
v_gene: TRBV12-2
d_gene: NA
CDR3nt: TGTGCCAGCAGCCCATGGACAGGGGCCTACGAGCAGTACTTC
CDR3aa: CASSPWTGAYEQYF

j_gene: TRBJ2-7
abundance: NA
v_gene: TRBV2
d_gene: NA
CDR3nt: TGTGCCAGTCTGGGCGTTGGCCCCTCGGGGCAGTACTTC
CDR3aa: CASLGVGPSGQYF

j_gene: TRBJ2-7
abundance: NA
v_gene: TRBV7-9
d_gene: NA
CDR3nt: TGTGCCAGCAGTCAAAATCCCTACGAGCAGTACTTC
CDR3aa: CASSQNPYEQYF

j_gene: TRBJ1-5
abundance: NA
v_gene: TRBV27
d_gene: TRBD1
CDR3nt: TGTGCCAGCAGTATGACAGGGGGCGAGCAGCCCCAGCATTTT
CDR3aa: CASSMTGGEQPQHF

j_gene: TRBJ2-1
abundance: NA
v_gene: TRBV9
d_gene: NA
CDR3nt: TGTGCCAGCAGCGTAGAGGACAATGAGCAGTTCTTC
CDR3aa: CASSVEDNEQFF

j_gene: TRBJ2-3
abundance: once
v_gene: TRBV9
d_gene: NA
CDR3nt: TGTGCCAGCAGCGTAGAGGCTTCTTCGAGCACAGATACGCAGTATTTT
CDR3aa: CASSVEASSSTDTQYF

j_gene: TRBJ1-5
abundance: NA
v_gene: TRBV7-2
d_gene: NA
CDR3nt: TGTGCCAGCAGCTTAATCGCCACTTACTATAGCAATCAGCCCCAGCATTTT
CDR3aa: CASSLIATYYSNQPQHF

j_gene: TRBJ2-5
abundance: NA
v_gene: TRBV5-4
d_gene: TRBD1
CDR3nt: TGTGCCAGCAGCTTGGAAGGGGGCACAGAGACCCAGTACTTC
CDR3aa: CASSLEGGTETQYF

j_gene: TRBJ1-5
abundance: NA
v_gene: TRBV29-1
d_gene: NA
CDR3nt: TGCAGCGTTGAAGAAGGGTACGGTAATCAGCCCCAGCATTTT
CDR3aa: CSVEEGYGNQPQHF

j_gene: TRBJ2-3
abundance: NA
v_gene: TRBV5-4
d_gene: NA
CDR3nt: TGTGCCAGCAGCCTCACCCAGGGTTTTTTAGATACGCAGTATTTT
CDR3aa: CASSLTQGFLDTQYF

j_gene: TRBJ2-3
abundance: NA
v_gene: TRBV5-4
d_gene: NA
CDR3nt: TGTGCCAGCAGCCCCCCCTCGGGGCGCAGAGATACGCAGTATTTT
CDR3aa: CASSPPSGRRDTQYF

j_gene: TRBJ1-6
abundance: NA
v_gene: TRBV7-8
d_gene: NA
CDR3nt: TGTGCCAGCAGCTCCCGGGACCCTAATTCACCCCTCCACTTT
CDR3aa: CASSSRDPNSPLHF

j_gene: TRBJ1-3
abundance: NA
v_gene: TRBV30
d_gene: NA
CDR3nt: TGTGCCTGGAGTGTCGGCAGGGGAAGAAACACCATATATTTT
CDR3aa: CAWSVGRGRNTIYF

j_gene: TRBJ1-3
abundance: once
v_gene: TRBV10-2
d_gene: TRBD1
CDR3nt: TGCGCCAGCAGTGGCGGGGACAGGGCCGGAAACACCATATATTTT
CDR3aa: CASSGGDRAGNTIYF

j_gene: TRBJ1-5
abundance: once
v_gene: TRBV27
d_gene: TRBD1
CDR3nt: TGTGCCAGCAGTTTATCTTTCAGGGGGAAGGGTCAGCCCCAGCATTTT
CDR3aa: CASSLSFRGKGQPQHF

j_gene: TRBJ2-1
abundance: NA
v_gene: TRBV2
d_gene: TRBD2
CDR3nt: TGTGCCAGCAGGGATAGCGGGAGCCCCTACAATGAGCAGTTCTTC
CDR3aa: CASRDSGSPYNEQFF

j_gene: TRBJ2-3
abundance: NA
v_gene: TRBV21-1
d_gene: NA
CDR3nt: TGTGCCAGCAGCAGGGATACGCAGTATTTT
CDR3aa: CASSRDTQYF

j_gene: TRBJ1-5
abundance: NA
v_gene: TRBV4-3
d_gene: TRBD1
CDR3nt: TGCGCCAGCAGCCAAGATGGGACAGGGTATCAGCCCCAGCATTTT
CDR3aa: CASSQDGTGYQPQHF

j_gene: TRBJ1-3
abundance: NA
v_gene: TRBV30
d_gene: TRBD1
CDR3nt: TGTGCCGGGACAGGGGAAACTGGAAACACCATATATTTT
CDR3aa: CAGTGETGNTIYF

j_gene: TRBJ2-7
abundance: NA
v_gene: TRBV6-5
d_gene: NA
CDR3nt: TGTGCCAGCAGCGTCGGAGTGGGCTACGAGCAGTACTTC
CDR3aa: CASSVGVGYEQYF

j_gene: TRBJ1-6
abundance: NA
v_gene: TRBV7-6
d_gene: TRBD1
CDR3nt: TGTGCCAGCAGACAAACAGGGGACTTCTCCTATAATTCACCCCTCCACTTT
CDR3aa: CASRQTGDFSYNSPLHF

j_gene: TRBJ2-1
abundance: NA
v_gene: TRBV10-2
d_gene: TRBD1
CDR3nt: TGCGCCAGCGGACAGGGCTCCTACAATGAGCAGTTCTTC
CDR3aa: CASGQGSYNEQFF

j_gene: TRBJ2-1
abundance: NA
v_gene: TRBV7-2
d_gene: NA
CDR3nt: TGTGCCAGCAGCTACGGGGGTCCTTACAATGAGCAGTTCTTC
CDR3aa: CASSYGGPYNEQFF

j_gene: TRBJ2-3
abundance: NA
v_gene: TRBV4-1
d_gene: NA
CDR3nt: TGCGCCAGCAGCTGGGGGGCTGCGACAGATACGCAGTATTTT
CDR3aa: CASSWGAATDTQYF

j_gene: TRBJ2-7
abundance: NA
v_gene: TRBV6-5
d_gene: TRBD1
CDR3nt: TGTGCCAGCAGTCCCAGACAGGGTCTCTCCGAGCAGTACTTC
CDR3aa: CASSPRQGLSEQYF

j_gene: TRBJ2-7
abundance: NA
v_gene: TRBV5-6
d_gene: NA
CDR3nt: TGTGCCAGCAGCACGCAGACCTACGAGCAGTACTTC
CDR3aa: CASSTQTYEQYF

j_gene: TRBJ2-5
abundance: NA
v_gene: TRBV11-2
d_gene: TRBD2
CDR3nt: TGTGCCAGCACCCACTCCCAGGCGGGGGGATGGGAGACCCAGTACTTC
CDR3aa: CASTHSQAGGWETQYF

j_gene: TRBJ1-4
abundance: NA
v_gene: TRBV23-1
d_gene: NA
CDR3nt: TGCGCCAGCAGTCAAGTTTGGTCAGAAAAACTGTTTTTT
CDR3aa: CASSQVWSEKLFF

j_gene: TRBJ2-1
abundance: few
v_gene: TRBV5-4
d_gene: TRBD1
CDR3nt: TGTGCCAGCAGCCTAGTCCGACAGGGTTTGGACAATGAGCAGTTCTTC
CDR3aa: CASSLVRQGLDNEQFF

j_gene: TRBJ2-5
abundance: NA
v_gene: TRBV30
d_gene: NA
CDR3nt: TGTGCCTGGGCCCCCCTCGCAATCAACTCGTGGGAGACCCAGTACTTC
CDR3aa: CAWAPLAINSWETQYF

j_gene: TRBJ1-6
abundance: NA
v_gene: TRBV4-3
d_gene: NA
CDR3nt: TGCGCCAGCAGCCAAGAAGAGGGCTTGTACTCACCCCTCCACTTT
CDR3aa: CASSQEEGLYSPLHF

j_gene: TRBJ2-1
abundance: NA
v_gene: TRBV19
d_gene: TRBD1
CDR3nt: TGTGCCAGTAGTATCGGACAGGTGTTTTCCAATGAGCAGTTCTTC
CDR3aa: CASSIGQVFSNEQFF

j_gene: TRBJ2-7
abundance: NA
v_gene: TRBV4-1
d_gene: NA
CDR3nt: TGCGCCAGCAGCCAAGTGGGGACCTACGAGCAGTACTTC
CDR3aa: CASSQVGTYEQYF

j_gene: TRBJ2-5
abundance: NA
v_gene: TRBV11-2
d_gene: NA
CDR3nt: TGTGCCAGCAGCTCTCCTAGACTTTCCACTCAAGAGACCCAGTACTTC
CDR3aa: CASSSPRLSTQETQYF

j_gene: TRBJ1-2
abundance: NA
v_gene: TRBV6-6
d_gene: TRBD1
CDR3nt: TGTGCCAGCAGTTACTCGAGGACCCGGGACAGGGATGGCTACACCTTC
CDR3aa: CASSYSRTRDRDGYTF

j_gene: TRBJ2-2
abundance: NA
v_gene: TRBV5-4
d_gene: TRBD2
CDR3nt: TGTGCCAGCAGCGAGACTAGCGGCGGGGAGCTGTTTTTT
CDR3aa: CASSETSGGELFF

j_gene: TRBJ2-7
abundance: NA
v_gene: TRBV5-6
d_gene: NA
CDR3nt: TGTGCCAGCAGCCTTACAGCATCCCTCGCCGAGCAGTACTTC
CDR3aa: CASSLTASLAEQYF

j_gene: TRBJ1-2
abundance: once
v_gene: TRBV2
d_gene: NA
CDR3nt: TGTGCCAGCAAGGTGGGCTACACCTTC
CDR3aa: CASKVGYTF

j_gene: TRBJ2-7
abundance: NA
v_gene: TRBV2
d_gene: TRBD2
CDR3nt: TGTGCCAGCAGTGAATTGACTAGCGAGGGGCAGTACTTC
CDR3aa: CASSELTSEGQYF

j_gene: TRBJ2-1
abundance: NA
v_gene: TRBV9
d_gene: TRBD1
CDR3nt: TGTGCCAGCAGCAAACGGACAGGGATGTATATGGATGAGCAGTTCTTC
CDR3aa: CASSKRTGMYMDEQFF

j_gene: TRBJ2-7
abundance: NA
v_gene: TRBV19
d_gene: TRBD2
CDR3nt: TGTGCCACCGATAGCGGGATAGGCTACGAGCAGTACTTC
CDR3aa: CATDSGIGYEQYF

j_gene: TRBJ1-5
abundance: NA
v_gene: TRBV4-2
d_gene: NA
CDR3nt: TGTGCCAGCAGCCAAGGGGGAAGTAGCAATCAGCCCCAGCATTTT
CDR3aa: CASSQGGSSNQPQHF

j_gene: TRBJ2-1
abundance: NA
v_gene: TRBV7-9
d_gene: NA
CDR3nt: TGTGCCAGCAGCTGGGTGCGGTCTACCCACTCCTACAATGAGCAGTTCTTC
CDR3aa: CASSWVRSTHSYNEQFF

j_gene: TRBJ1-2
abundance: NA
v_gene: TRBV4-2
d_gene: NA
CDR3nt: TGTGCCAGCAGCCCGGGCGGGGGTGACTATGGCTACACCTTC
CDR3aa: CASSPGGGDYGYTF

j_gene: TRBJ2-4
abundance: NA
v_gene: TRBV7-9
d_gene: NA
CDR3nt: TGTGCCAGCAGCTTTGCGGGACGACTAGCCAAAAACATTCAGTACTTC
CDR3aa: CASSFAGRLAKNIQYF

j_gene: TRBJ1-2
abundance: NA
v_gene: TRBV18
d_gene: TRBD1
CDR3nt: TGTGCCAGCCTTCGGACAGGGTATGGCTACACCTTC
CDR3aa: CASLRTGYGYTF

j_gene: TRBJ2-2
abundance: NA
v_gene: TRBV7-3
d_gene: TRBD2
CDR3nt: TGTGCCAGCAGCTCCGGACTAGCCGGGACCGGGGAGCTGTTTTTT
CDR3aa: CASSSGLAGTGELFF

j_gene: TRBJ1-5
abundance: once
v_gene: TRBV7-9
d_gene: NA
CDR3nt: TGTGCCAGCAGCTTAGGGGAGGCGAGCAATCAGCCCCAGCATTTT
CDR3aa: CASSLGEASNQPQHF

j_gene: TRBJ2-2
abundance: NA
v_gene: TRBV7-9
d_gene: TRBD2
CDR3nt: TGTGCCAGCCCCCCAACCGGGACTAGCGGGGGGGACACCGGGGAGCTGTTTTTT
CDR3aa: CASPPTGTSGGDTGELFF